Listed below are T cell receptor beta chains from one sample, sequenced in a study of blood T cell repertoires in COVID-19. Produced via immunoSEQ multiplex PCR; TCRdb's table is partial and in-frame only. Of more than 110,000 clones in the sample, 85% were seen once. Sequencing was done on a sample of peripheral blood. All receptors come from a man in his fifties with acute or convalescent COVID-19. The CDR3 runs from the conserved cysteine through the conserved F or W. The D gene is left open where the match is weak. A clone size is listed for some rows: how often the clone was seen (once, few, many), or a class if it is expanded.

D: NA
V: TRBV4-1
J: TRBJ2-7
size: NA
CDR3: CASSQRPGEPYEQYF
DNA: TGCGCCAGCAGCCAAAGACCTGGGGAGCCCTACGAGCAGTACTTC

D: TRBD1
V: TRBV10-3
J: TRBJ2-3
size: NA
CDR3: CAIQGKDTQYF
DNA: TGTGCCATACAGGGGAAAGATACGCAGTATTTT

D: NA
V: TRBV2
J: TRBJ2-2
size: NA
CDR3: CASSQSGTTGELFF
DNA: TGTGCCAGCAGTCAGTCAGGAACCACCGGGGAGCTGTTTTTT

D: TRBD2
V: TRBV28
J: TRBJ2-7
size: NA
CDR3: CASMPGTSGATQYF
DNA: TGTGCCAGCATGCCCGGGACTAGCGGGGCAACACAGTACTTC

D: NA
V: TRBV28
J: TRBJ2-5
size: NA
CDR3: CASSLRGGQTQYF
DNA: TGTGCCAGCAGTTTAAGGGGGGGTCAGACCCAGTACTTC

D: TRBD1
V: TRBV5-8
J: TRBJ1-6
size: NA
CDR3: CASRDRQGFNSPLHF
DNA: TGTGCCAGCAGGGATCGACAGGGGTTTAATTCACCCCTCCACTTT

D: TRBD1
V: TRBV5-6
J: TRBJ2-1
size: NA
CDR3: CASEPGTGGYNEQFF
DNA: TGTGCCAGCGAACCCGGGACAGGGGGCTACAATGAGCAGTTCTTC

D: NA
V: TRBV18
J: TRBJ1-3
size: NA
CDR3: CASSPPWTVSGNTIYF
DNA: TGTGCCAGCTCACCACCTTGGACAGTCTCTGGAAACACCATATATTTT

D: NA
V: TRBV19
J: TRBJ2-7
size: NA
CDR3: CASRSRGYEQYF
DNA: TGTGCCAGTAGGAGCAGGGGATACGAGCAGTACTTC

D: NA
V: TRBV7-8
J: TRBJ1-1
size: NA
CDR3: CASSSDTEAFF
DNA: TGTGCCAGCAGCTCGGACACTGAAGCTTTCTTT

D: NA
V: TRBV18
J: TRBJ1-4
size: NA
CDR3: CASSPGLGKLFF
DNA: TGTGCCAGCTCACCCGGACTGGGCAAACTGTTTTTT

D: TRBD1
V: TRBV9
J: TRBJ1-2
size: few
CDR3: CASSVVTGGEGYTF
DNA: TGTGCCAGCAGCGTCGTTACAGGGGGCGAAGGCTACACCTTC

D: NA
V: TRBV4-1
J: TRBJ2-4
size: NA
CDR3: CASSQAIASEGGKNIQYF
DNA: TGCGCCAGCAGCCAAGCAATAGCTTCTGAGGGTGGAAAAAACATTCAGTACTTC

D: NA
V: TRBV6-1
J: TRBJ2-3
size: NA
CDR3: CASSYPSATDTQYF
DNA: TGTGCCAGCAGTTATCCTAGTGCCACAGATACGCAGTATTTT

D: NA
V: TRBV27
J: TRBJ2-2
size: NA
CDR3: CASKWSVAGELFF
DNA: TGTGCCAGCAAATGGTCGGTGGCCGGGGAGCTGTTTTTT

D: NA
V: TRBV21-1
J: TRBJ2-7
size: NA
CDR3: CASSLPLRREAIYEQYF
DNA: TGTGCCAGCAGCCTCCCTTTGCGGAGGGAGGCGATCTACGAGCAGTACTTC

D: NA
V: TRBV28
J: TRBJ1-1
size: NA
CDR3: CASWSGTEAFF
DNA: TGTGCCAGCTGGTCAGGGACTGAAGCTTTCTTT

D: NA
V: TRBV11-3
J: TRBJ2-7
size: NA
CDR3: CASTEGGLGEQYF
DNA: TGTGCCAGCACAGAGGGTGGCCTGGGCGAGCAGTACTTC

D: NA
V: TRBV9
J: TRBJ2-2
size: NA
CDR3: CASSGGLVTGELFF
DNA: TGTGCCAGCAGCGGCGGCCTTGTCACCGGGGAGCTGTTTTTT

D: TRBD2
V: TRBV29-1
J: TRBJ2-1
size: NA
CDR3: CSVDGGSYYNEQFF
DNA: TGCAGCGTTGACGGGGGGTCCTACTACAATGAGCAGTTCTTC